The 3 T cell receptor beta chains given below trace back to one sample, sequenced in a study of identical twins. TCRdb redid the calling of the 5' RACE reads with MiXCR, one entry per CDR3 protein. The sample lists 1.5 million to 2 million distinct CDR3 sequences, more than 30% occurring once. Sequences were obtained from cord blood. The receptor set was obtained from a newborn girl in good health.

The chain couples TRBV29-1 to TRBJ2-2; possible D gene TRBD2, 5 bases. Germline V gene sequence: CDR1 SQVTM, CDR2 ANQGSEA. The ends were cut back, 5 bases at V and 5 bases at J, with 12 bases in the middle. The CDR3 is 13 residues long. The CDR3 DNA reads as TGCAGCGTTTTCGGGGTTAATACCGGGGAGCTGTTTTTT. Its translation: CSVFGVNTGELFF.

About this clonotype: A much larger clone lies one base from this, so it may be a read error. The rearrangement links TRBV12-3 or TRBV12-4 to TRBJ1-2, with TRBD1 matching over 7 bases. This CDR3 spans 14 amino acids. CDR3 region: CTSSPGTVLYGYTF. The CDR3 bases are TGTACCAGCAGTCCCGGGACAGTCCTTTATGGCTACACCTTC.

Concerning this clonotype: An end of the junction does not agree with germline; a read error may underlie this. V and J are TRBV25-1 and TRBJ2-3; D is possibly TRBD2 (6 bases). The CDR3 spans 14 residues. Germline V gives CDR1 MGHDK, CDR2 SYGVNS. CDR3: CASKMAGPTDTPYF. DNA for the CDR3: TGTGCCAGCAAGATGGCGGGACCGACAGATACGCCGTATTTT.